The 16 T cell receptor beta chains given below trace back to one sample, sequenced in a study of T-cell reconstitution after alpha-beta-depleted transplantation in children. Unique molecular identifiers were incorporated into the prepared TCRbeta library. TCRdb reanalysed the PCR reads using MiXCR and keeps one entry per CDR3 protein. The table has 250,000 to 300,000 distinct CDR3 sequences, less than 9.5% seen once. Overall study findings and caveats: One year post-transplant, T-cell counts and diversity were largely derived from T cells produced anew.

For these receptors, no antigen is known. The specimen comprised peripheral blood, sampled 360 days after TCRalphabeta/CD19-depleted stem cell transplant. The receptors were sampled from a female patient aged 2-10 years who had a stem cell transplant for Fanconi anemia, so the T cells may come from the graft donor.

This clonotype was counted many times. This chain joins TRBV4-3 and TRBJ2-5, with TRBD1 identical over 10 bases. V dropped 4 bases and J dropped 5; count of bases not matched to a gene: 4. This CDR3 region has 14 residues. From germline, CDR1 is LGHNA and CDR2 YSLEER. The CDR3 DNA is TGCGCCAGCAGCCTAGACAGGGGGCGGGAGACCCAGTACTTC. As protein: CASSLDRGRETQYF.

This clonotype was recorded many times. The chain couples TRBV29-1 to TRBJ2-7; 7 bases map to TRBD1. J was trimmed by 7 bases and V by 2 bases; bases with no gene match: 5. CDR3 length: 12 residues. Germline CDR1 is SQVTM and CDR2 is ANQGSEA. The DNA for the CDR3 is TGCAGCGTTGAATGGGACAGAGGGGAGCAGTACTTC. Protein: CSVEWDRGEQYF.

This clonotype has just a few counts. This chain links TRBV21-1 with TRBJ2-7; the D call in the table, TRBD2, was not verified against the DNA. TRBV21-1 is tagged as a pseudogene. This CDR3 region has 17 residues. In nucleotides, the CDR3 is TGTGCCAGCAGCAAAAGGCCGGCGGGGCCTCGATCCTACGAGCAGTACTTC. It encodes CASSKRPAGPRSYEQYF.

This clonotype was seen at least ten times. CDR3: CASKGLATDTQYF. The CDR3 DNA sequence: TGTGCCAGCAAAGGGCTTGCAACAGATACGCAGTATTTT. This sequence joins TRBV12-3 or TRBV12-4 and TRBJ2-3; unclear D gene. V dropped 7 bases and J dropped 3 bases, with 11 bases sitting between them. The CDR3 has 13 amino acids.

The gene calls are TRBV28 and TRBJ2-2, with unresolved D. This CDR3 is built from 14 residues. Germline V gene sequence: CDR1 MDHEN, CDR2 SYDVKM. Trimming pared 2 bases from V and 5 bases from J, leaving 9 bases between. This CDR3 reads CASSLGPLTGELFF. The CDR3 DNA follows: TGTGCCAGCAGTTTAGGGCCCCTAACCGGGGAGCTGTTTTTT.

This clonotype has a handful of counts. The rearrangement uses TRBV4-1 and TRBJ1-5, with 11 bases fitting TRBD1. The CDR3 runs 17 residues. Germline lookup yields CDR1 MGHRA and CDR2 YSYEKL. J lost 4 bases, V lost 4 bases, and 9 bases had no gene match. In DNA form, the CDR3 reads TGCGCCAGCAGCCCGTCTACGGACAGGGGGCGAAATCAGCCCCAGCATTTT. Translated: CASSPSTDRGRNQPQHF.

This clonotype occurred a few times. CDR3 amino acids: CASSLGYTGAYNEQFF. The CDR3 DNA sequence: TGCGCCAGCAGCTTGGGTTACACAGGGGCCTACAATGAGCAGTTCTTC. The gene calls are TRBV5-1 and TRBJ2-1, with 7 bases matching TRBD1. The V gene's germline CDR1 is SGHRS and CDR2 YFSETQ. The CDR3 extends over 16 amino acids. V shed 0 bases, J shed 2 bases, and the junction held 5 bases outside the gene matches. The full variable domain, completed using reference TRBV5-1 and TRBJ2-1, is KAGVTQTPRYLIKTRGQQVTLSCSPISGHRSVSWYQQTPGQGLQFLFEYFSETQRNKGNFPGRFSGRQFSNSRSEMNVSTLELGDSALYLCASSLGYTGAYNEQFFGPGTRLTVL.

The J gene is TRBJ1-2, the V gene TRBV24-1; D remains unclear. CDR3 length: 17 residues. The V gene's germline CDR1 is KGHDR and CDR2 SFDVKD. V lost 0 bases to trimming and J lost 2 bases, with 15 bases between them. CDR3 protein: CATSDLQPGASNYGYTF. The CDR3 DNA is TGTGCCACCAGTGATTTGCAGCCCGGAGCGTCGAACTATGGCTACACCTTC.

V is TRBV27 and J is TRBJ1-1; TRBD1 matches 7 bases. CDR1 is MNHEY and CDR2 is SMNVEV in the germline V gene (reference sequence). The CDR3 totals 14 residues. V shed 3 bases and J 4 bases; nucleotides not matched to a gene: 5. The chain's CDR3 is CASSLRGPGTEAFF. CDR3 sequence (DNA): TGTGCCAGCAGTTTGAGGGGGCCCGGCACTGAAGCTTTCTTT.

With regard to this clonotype: One end of the junction fails to match germline, which may point to a read error. V is TRBV12-3 or TRBV12-4 and J is TRBJ2-1; TRBD1 matches 9 bases. CDR3 length equals 19 residues. Written as DNA, the CDR3 is TGTACCAGCAGTTTAGAGTTCTGGGCCGGGACAGGGAGTGACAATGAGCAGTTCTTC. Residues: CTSSLEFWAGTGSDNEQFF.

This clonotype has a count of ten or more. This chain links TRBV9 with TRBJ2-1; 9 bases match TRBD2. The CDR3 has 15 amino acids. Germline assignment: CDR1 SGDLS and CDR2 YYNGEE. The V gene end was trimmed by 0 bases and the J gene end by 4 bases; junction bases not matched to a gene: 2. CDR3: CASSVEAGGYNEQFF. The CDR3 DNA sequence: TGTGCCAGCAGCGTAGAAGCGGGGGGTTACAATGAGCAGTTCTTC. Filled out from reference TRBV9 and TRBJ2-1, the complete variable domain reads DSGVTQTPKHLITATGQRVTLRCSPRSGDLSVYWYQQSLDQGLQFLIQYYNGEERAKGNILERFSAQQFPDLHSELNLSSLELGDSALYFCASSVEAGGYNEQFFGPGTRLTVL.

The rearrangement joins TRBV6-4 to TRBJ2-7; 10 bases line up with TRBD1. The CDR3 consists of 13 residues. V was pared by 7 bases and J by 7 bases, with 7 bases of the junction left unmatched. Germline values: CDR1 MRHNA, CDR2 SNTAGT. CDR3 loop: CASTTTGGIEQYF. CDR3 DNA sequence: TGTGCCAGCACGACGACAGGGGGCATTGAGCAGTACTTC.

This clonotype was counted a few times. V is TRBV19 and J is TRBJ2-6; D is unclear. V was pared by 6 bases and J by 3 bases, with 12 bases between. Looked up from germline, CDR1 is LNHDA and CDR2 is SQIVND (reference sequence). CDR3 length: 15 amino acids. The CDR3 region has the DNA TGTGCCAGTAGGACGGTGGGGAATGGGGCCAACGTCCTGACTTTC. It specifies CASRTVGNGANVLTF.

The sample holds many counts of this clonotype. V usage is TRBV7-9 and J usage is TRBJ2-3; possible D gene TRBD1, 5 bases. Germline values: CDR1 SEHNR, CDR2 FQNEAQ (reference sequence). Between the trimmed V and J ends, which lost 10 bases and 3 bases, there was a span of 14 bases. CDR3 length: 13 residues. The CDR3 region is CATSRVGTDTQYF. The CDR3 region has the DNA TGTGCCACGTCCAGGGTAGGGACAGATACGCAGTATTTT.

This chain joins TRBV20-1 and TRBJ1-5; D unclear. This CDR3 is 13 amino acids long. Germline V gene sequence: CDR1 DFQATT, CDR2 SNEGSKA (reference sequence). Between the trimmed V and J ends, which lost 4 bases and 4 bases, there was a span of 11 bases. The CDR3 nucleotides are TGCAGTGCTAACCAGGAGACGAATCAGCCCCAGCATTTT. It yields the protein CSANQETNQPQHF.

The chain links TRBV6-1 to TRBJ1-1; D unresolved. Per germline, CDR1 MNHNS and CDR2 SASEGT. V gave up 3 bases and J gave up 2 bases, with 7 bases separating them. The CDR3 loop spans 13 amino acids. CDR3 in amino acids: CASSEGLNTEAFF. In DNA form, the CDR3 reads TGTGCCAGCAGTGAGGGCCTTAACACTGAAGCTTTCTTT.